These 8 T cell receptor beta chains came from one sample sequenced in a study of vaccination effects on CD4 cells after COVID-19. These receptors are not linked to any known antigen. Sequencing was performed with immunoSEQ multiplex PCR; in TCRdb, only in-frame clones are kept and a portion is missing. The sample consists of about 27,000 clones, 83% of them appearing once. Expansion with viral peptide pools was applied to antigen-specific CD4+ T cells by the ViraFEST assay prior to sequencing. At the end of less than 12 days of culture, CD4+ T cells were isolated. Two doses of BNT162b2 or mRNA-1273 vaccine were administered to participants. Sequences were derived from CD4+ T cells from PBMCs cultured with HCoV-NL63 spike peptides, sampled after COVID-19 vaccination. The receptors were sampled from a human donor who received a COVID-19 vaccine. Some clones in this sample may be carry-over from other donors' samples.

The chain employs TRBV7-8 and TRBJ2-1; TRBD1 matches 8 bases. The germline CDR1 and CDR2 sequences are SGHVS and FQNEAQ. CDR3 size: 16 residues. Losses at the gene ends were 2 bases for V and 4 bases for J; bases not matched to a gene: 7. The CDR3 bases are TGTGCCAGCAGCTTAAAGGTTTGGACAGGGTACAATGAGCAGTTCTTC. This gives the protein CASSLKVWTGYNEQFF.

CDR3 coding DNA: TGTGCCAGCATGTGGACTAGCGGGGGTTCCTACGAGCAGTACGTC. As protein: CASMWTSGGSYEQYV. This chain connects TRBV2 to TRBJ2-7, with 13 bases lining up with TRBD2. V lost 7 bases and J lost 1; bases outside the gene matches: 4. The CDR3 is 15 amino acids. Germline V gene data show CDR1 as SNHLY and CDR2 as FYNNEI.

The chain links TRBV4-2 to TRBJ1-2; D is uncertain. In germline, CDR1 is LGHNA, CDR2 YNFKEQ. V was shortened by 0 bases and J by 4 bases, with 12 bases between the two germline ends. This CDR3 spans 15 amino acids. The CDR3 is CASSQDLPGFYGYTF. CDR3 sequence (DNA): TGTGCCAGCAGCCAAGATCTCCCGGGCTTCTATGGCTACACCTTC.

The V gene is TRBV28, the J gene TRBJ2-6; D uncertain. Germline V gene sequence: CDR1 MDHEN, CDR2 SYDVKM. Trimming removed 6 bases at V and 0 bases at J, with 6 bases between. The CDR3 has 14 residues. The CDR3 sequence: CASRGISGANVLTF. For the CDR3, the DNA is TGTGCCAGCAGGGGAATCTCTGGGGCCAACGTCCTGACTTTC.

The chain carries TRBV4-3 and TRBJ2-6, with 12 bases matching TRBD1. The CDR3 runs 18 residues. The V and J ends lost 2 bases and 3 bases, in that order; junction bases with no gene match: 5. CDR1 and CDR2 from the germline V gene are LGHNA and YSLEER. The CDR3, as DNA: TGCGCCAGCAGCCAATTCCGGGACAGGGGGCTTGGGGCCAACGTCCTGACTTTC. Amino acid sequence: CASSQFRDRGLGANVLTF.

The chain combines TRBV5-6 with TRBJ2-1; the match to TRBD2 covers 16 bases. The V gene end was trimmed by 4 bases and the J gene end by 16 bases; junction bases not matched to a gene: 8. Germline lookup yields CDR1 SGHDT and CDR2 YYEEEE. The CDR3 covers 14 residues. Here the CDR3 DNA reads TGTGCCAGCAGCGGGACTAGCGGGGGGGAAGGGGAATTCTTC. Protein sequence: CASSGTSGGEGEFF. Looking up the rest from reference TRBV5-6 and TRBJ2-1 gives the full variable domain: DAGVTQSPTHLIKTRGQQVTLRCSPKSGHDTVSWYQQALGQGPQFIFQYYEEEERQRGNFPDRFSGHQFPNYSSELNVNALLLGDSALYLCASSGTSGGEGEFFGPGTRLTVL.

This clone showed up just a few times. The rearrangement uses TRBV19 and TRBJ2-1; the D gene is possibly TRBD1 (6 bases). This CDR3 has 15 amino acids. Germline V lookup: CDR1 LNHDA, CDR2 SQIVND (reference sequence). V lost 5 bases to trimming and J lost 0 bases, with 11 bases between them. CDR3 nucleotides: TGTGCCAGTAGTCCCGACAGGAGCTCCTACAATGAGCAGTTCTTC. Translation gives CASSPDRSSYNEQFF.

CDR3 residues: CASSLLGEYNEQFF. The DNA for the CDR3 is TGCGCCAGCAGCTTGTTGGGGGAATACAATGAGCAGTTCTTC. J is TRBJ2-1 and V is TRBV5-1, with D perhaps given as TRBD1 or TRBD2 (5 bases each). V gave up 1 base and J gave up 4 bases, with 9 bases separating them. The CDR3 runs to 14 residues. Germline lookup yields CDR1 SGHRS and CDR2 YFSETQ.